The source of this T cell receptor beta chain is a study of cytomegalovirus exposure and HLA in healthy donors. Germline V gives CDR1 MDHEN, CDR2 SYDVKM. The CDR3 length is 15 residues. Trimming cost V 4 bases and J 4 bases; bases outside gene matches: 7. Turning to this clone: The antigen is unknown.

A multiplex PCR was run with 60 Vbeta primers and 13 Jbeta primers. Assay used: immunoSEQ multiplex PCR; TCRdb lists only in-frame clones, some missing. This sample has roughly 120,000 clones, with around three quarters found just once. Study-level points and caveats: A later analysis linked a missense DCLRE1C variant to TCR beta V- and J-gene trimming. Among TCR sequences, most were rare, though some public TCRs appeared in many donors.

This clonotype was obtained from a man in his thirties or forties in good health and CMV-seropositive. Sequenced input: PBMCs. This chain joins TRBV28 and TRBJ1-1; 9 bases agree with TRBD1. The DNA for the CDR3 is TGTGCCAGCAGTTATACAGGGGGCTTGGGCACTGAAGCTTTCTTT. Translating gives CASSYTGGLGTEAFF.